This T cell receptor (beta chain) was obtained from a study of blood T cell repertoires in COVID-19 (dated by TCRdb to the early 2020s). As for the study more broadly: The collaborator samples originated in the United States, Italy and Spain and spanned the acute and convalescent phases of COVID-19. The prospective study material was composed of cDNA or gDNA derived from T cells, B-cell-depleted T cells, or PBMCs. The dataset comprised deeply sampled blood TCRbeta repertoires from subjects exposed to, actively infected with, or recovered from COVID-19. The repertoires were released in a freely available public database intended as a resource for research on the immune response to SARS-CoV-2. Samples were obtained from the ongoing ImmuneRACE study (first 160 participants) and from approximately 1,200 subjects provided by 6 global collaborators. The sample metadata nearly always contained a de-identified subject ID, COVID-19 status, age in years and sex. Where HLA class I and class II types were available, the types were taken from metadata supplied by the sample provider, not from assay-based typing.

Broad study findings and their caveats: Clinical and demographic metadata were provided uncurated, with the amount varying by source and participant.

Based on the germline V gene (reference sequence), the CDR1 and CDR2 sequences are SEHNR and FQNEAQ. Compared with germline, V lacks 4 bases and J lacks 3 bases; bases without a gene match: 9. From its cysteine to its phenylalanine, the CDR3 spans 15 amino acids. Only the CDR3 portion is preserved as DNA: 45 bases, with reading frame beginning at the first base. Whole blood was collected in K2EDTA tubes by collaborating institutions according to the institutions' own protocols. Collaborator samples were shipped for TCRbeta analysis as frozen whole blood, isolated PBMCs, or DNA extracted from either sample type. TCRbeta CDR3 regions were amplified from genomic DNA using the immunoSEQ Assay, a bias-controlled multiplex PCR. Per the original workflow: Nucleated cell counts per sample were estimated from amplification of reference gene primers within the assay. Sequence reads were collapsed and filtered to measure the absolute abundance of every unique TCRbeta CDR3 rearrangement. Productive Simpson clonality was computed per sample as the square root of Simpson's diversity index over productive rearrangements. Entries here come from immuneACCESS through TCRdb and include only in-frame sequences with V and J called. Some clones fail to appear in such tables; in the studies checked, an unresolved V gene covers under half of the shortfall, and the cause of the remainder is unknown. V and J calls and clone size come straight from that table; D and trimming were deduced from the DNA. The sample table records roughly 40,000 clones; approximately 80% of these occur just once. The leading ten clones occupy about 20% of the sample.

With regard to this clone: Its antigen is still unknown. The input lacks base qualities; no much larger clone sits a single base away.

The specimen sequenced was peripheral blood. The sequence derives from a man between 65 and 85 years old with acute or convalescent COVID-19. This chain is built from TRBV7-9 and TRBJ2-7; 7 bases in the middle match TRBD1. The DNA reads TGTGCCAGCAGCTCAATAGGGGGCGGGTTCTACGAGCAGTACTTC. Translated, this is CASSSIGGGFYEQYF.